This T cell receptor beta chain was sequenced for a study of blood T cell repertoires in COVID-19. Under the authors' procedure: By means of reference gene primer amplification, nucleated cell counts were estimated. Using immunoSEQ multiplex PCR, the repertoire was profiled, and TCRdb retains in-frame clones only, with some absent. V and J calls and clone size come straight from that table; D and trimming were deduced from the DNA. The sample records under 250,000 clones, about 88% being singletons. V lost 0 bases to trimming and J lost 7 bases; unmatched junction nucleotides: 8. Germline loops: CDR1 SGHTA, CDR2 FQGNSA. CDR3 length: 16 residues.

The receptor was isolated from a middle-aged man with COVID-19, enrolled during active disease. Material: peripheral blood. This chain uses TRBV7-2 with TRBJ1-4, with 7 nucleotides matching TRBD1. CDR3 DNA: TGTGCCAGCAGCTTAGCGGGTAGGGGGCCGGGTGAAAAACTGTTTTTT. Translation gives CASSLAGRGPGEKLFF.